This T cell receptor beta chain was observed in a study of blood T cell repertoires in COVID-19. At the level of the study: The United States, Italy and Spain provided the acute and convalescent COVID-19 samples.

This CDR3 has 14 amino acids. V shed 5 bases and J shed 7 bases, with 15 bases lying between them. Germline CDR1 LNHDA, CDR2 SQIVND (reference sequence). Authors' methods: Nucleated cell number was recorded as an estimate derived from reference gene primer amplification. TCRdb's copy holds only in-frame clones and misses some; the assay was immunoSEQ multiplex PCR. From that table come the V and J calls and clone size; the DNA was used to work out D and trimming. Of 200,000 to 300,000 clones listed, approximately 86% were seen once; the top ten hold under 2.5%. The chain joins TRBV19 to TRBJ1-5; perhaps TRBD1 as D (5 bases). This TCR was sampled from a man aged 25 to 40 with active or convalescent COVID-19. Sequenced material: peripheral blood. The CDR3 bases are TGTGCCAGTAGTCTCACAGGCTCCCTCCAGCCCCAGCATTTT. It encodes CASSLTGSLQPQHF.